What follows describes a single TCR beta chain. No antigen is known for it. This sample is part of a study of long-term antiretroviral therapy in people with HIV. V lost 6 bases, J lost 2 bases, and 9 bases stayed unmatched. Germline V CDR1 and CDR2: SNHLY, FYNNEI. The CDR3 length is 15 residues. Each donor had at least one pre-ART and at least two post-ART PBMC samples. Study-wide points: The data indicate that diversity increased after ART but remained below transplant donor controls. Drawn between about 2004 and 2018, the blood was possibly obtained under older ART regimens.

Researchers ran immunoSEQ v3.0 at survey level. Measured with immunoSEQ multiplex PCR; TCRdb has only the in-frame clones, and not every one. The sample contains about 24,000 clones, more than 75% of which appear only once. This sequence was found in a man aged 25 to 40 with HIV. Sequences were derived from unsorted PBMCs, sampled 4.4 years after starting antiretroviral therapy. The chain couples TRBV2 to TRBJ1-1; TRBD1 agrees at 7 bases. The CDR3 sequence: CASRPTGTENTEAFF. In DNA form, the CDR3 reads TGTGCCAGCAGACCGACAGGGACCGAAAACACTGAAGCTTTCTTT.